This T cell receptor (beta chain) was profiled in a study of molecular identifiers for immune sequencing clone quantification. Overall study findings and caveats: For effector cells, clones above 20 RNA copies held over 99% of molecules; for naive cells, under 1%.

The use of previously described methods and listed TCR primers produced the bulk TCR libraries. TCRdb called the PCR reads again in MiXCR, with one record for every CDR3 protein. The sample has approximately 500,000 distinct CDR3 sequences, about 20% seen once. This clonotype has at least ten counts. Its specificity is unknown. A CD8+CD4-CCR7+CD45RA+ gate was used to sort naive CD8 T cells. This TCR derives from a human donor in good health. Some libraries in this study had Jurkat cell RNA spiked in. The sequencing input was naive CD8+ T cells from blood, with Jurkat cell RNA spiked in. Described subset: FACS-sorted CD8+CD4-CCR7+CD45RA+ naive T cells.

The CDR3 DNA follows: TGCAGCGTTGACACAGGCCTAGCGGGAGGCAATGAGCAGTTCTTC. Translated, it gives CSVDTGLAGGNEQFF. This chain connects TRBV29-1 to TRBJ2-1; 11 nucleotides agree with TRBD2. Germline V lookup: CDR1 SQVTM, CDR2 ANQGSEA. CDR3 size: 15 residues. The V segment lost 3 bases and the J segment 6 bases; nucleotides outside the gene matches: 7.